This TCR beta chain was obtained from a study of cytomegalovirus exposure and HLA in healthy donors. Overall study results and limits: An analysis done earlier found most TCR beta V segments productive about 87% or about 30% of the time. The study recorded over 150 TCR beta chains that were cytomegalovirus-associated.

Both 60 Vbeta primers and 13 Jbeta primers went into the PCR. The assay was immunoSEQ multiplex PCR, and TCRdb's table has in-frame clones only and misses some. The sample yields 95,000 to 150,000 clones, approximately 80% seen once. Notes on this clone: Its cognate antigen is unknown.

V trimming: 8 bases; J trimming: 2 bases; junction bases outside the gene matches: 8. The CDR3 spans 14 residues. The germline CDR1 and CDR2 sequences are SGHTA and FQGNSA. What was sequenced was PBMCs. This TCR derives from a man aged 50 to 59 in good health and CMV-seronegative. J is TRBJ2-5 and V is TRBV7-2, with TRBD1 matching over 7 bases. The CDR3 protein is CASQVDRRQETQYF. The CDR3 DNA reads TGTGCCAGCCAAGTGGACAGGCGACAAGAGACCCAGTACTTC.